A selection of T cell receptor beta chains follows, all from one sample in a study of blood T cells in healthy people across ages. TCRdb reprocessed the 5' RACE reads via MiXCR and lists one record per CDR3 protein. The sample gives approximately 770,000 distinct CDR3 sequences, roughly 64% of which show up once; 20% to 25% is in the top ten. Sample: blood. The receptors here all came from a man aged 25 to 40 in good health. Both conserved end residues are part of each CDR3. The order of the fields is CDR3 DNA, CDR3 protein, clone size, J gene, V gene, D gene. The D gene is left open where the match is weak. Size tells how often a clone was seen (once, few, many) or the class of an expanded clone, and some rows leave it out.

CDR3nt: TGTGCCAGCACCCCCTTCGGGGCAGGGGATAATTCACCCCTCCACTTT
CDR3aa: CASTPFGAGDNSPLHF
abundance: -
j_gene: TRBJ1-6
v_gene: TRBV7-2
d_gene: -

CDR3nt: TGTGCCATCAGTGGGGGACAAGAGCATGGAGCTTTCTTT
CDR3aa: CAISGGQEHGAFF
abundance: -
j_gene: TRBJ1-1
v_gene: TRBV10-3
d_gene: -

CDR3nt: TGTGCCAGCAGCCCTACCGGGACTACCCACAATGAGCAGTTCTTC
CDR3aa: CASSPTGTTHNEQFF
abundance: -
j_gene: TRBJ2-1
v_gene: TRBV7-9
d_gene: TRBD2

CDR3nt: TGTGCCAGCAGTTACTCCCCAACAGGAGGCTATGGCTACACCTTC
CDR3aa: CASSYSPTGGYGYTF
abundance: few
j_gene: TRBJ1-2
v_gene: TRBV6-5
d_gene: -

CDR3nt: TGTGCCAGCAGCCCCCCCGCTGAAACCTACGAGCAGTACTTC
CDR3aa: CASSPPAETYEQYF
abundance: once
j_gene: TRBJ2-7
v_gene: TRBV7-9
d_gene: -

CDR3nt: TGTGCCAGCAGCCACAATTACAATGAGCAGTTCTTC
CDR3aa: CASSHNYNEQFF
abundance: -
j_gene: TRBJ2-1
v_gene: TRBV4-2
d_gene: -

CDR3nt: TGCAGTGCTAAGCGGGAGGGCCCCCTCAGAGGCTACGAGCAGTACTTC
CDR3aa: CSAKREGPLRGYEQYF
abundance: -
j_gene: TRBJ2-7
v_gene: TRBV20-1
d_gene: TRBD2

CDR3nt: TGTGCCAGCAGCTTGTTTAGGCAGGGGGTACTGAACACTGAAGCTTTCTTT
CDR3aa: CASSLFRQGVLNTEAFF
abundance: few
j_gene: TRBJ1-1
v_gene: TRBV5-6
d_gene: TRBD1

CDR3nt: TGCAGTGCTATGGAGTACAATGAGCAGTTCTTC
CDR3aa: CSAMEYNEQFF
abundance: few
j_gene: TRBJ2-1
v_gene: TRBV20-1
d_gene: -

CDR3nt: TGCAGCGTTGCGGCGGGTGACTCCTACGAGCAGTACTTC
CDR3aa: CSVAAGDSYEQYF
abundance: few
j_gene: TRBJ2-7
v_gene: TRBV29-1
d_gene: -

CDR3nt: TGTGCCTGGAGCGCAGGCAACTATGGCTACACCTTC
CDR3aa: CAWSAGNYGYTF
abundance: -
j_gene: TRBJ1-2
v_gene: TRBV30
d_gene: -

CDR3nt: TGTGCCAGTTGGGGGGCCTACAATGAGCAGTTCTTC
CDR3aa: CASWGAYNEQFF
abundance: few
j_gene: TRBJ2-1
v_gene: TRBV25-1
d_gene: -

CDR3nt: TGCGCCAGCAGCCAAGAGACGCGTTATTCACCCCTCCACTTT
CDR3aa: CASSQETRYSPLHF
abundance: -
j_gene: TRBJ1-6
v_gene: TRBV4-3
d_gene: -

CDR3nt: TGCAGTGCTGGAGAACCCCACAATGAGCAGTTCTTC
CDR3aa: CSAGEPHNEQFF
abundance: -
j_gene: TRBJ2-1
v_gene: TRBV20-1
d_gene: -

CDR3nt: TGCAGTGCTAGTCCCAATGAGCAGTTCTTC
CDR3aa: CSASPNEQFF
abundance: few
j_gene: TRBJ2-1
v_gene: TRBV20-1
d_gene: -

CDR3nt: TGTGCCGGAGGGACTCCTCCTAACGATGAGCAGTTCTTC
CDR3aa: CAGGTPPNDEQFF
abundance: few
j_gene: TRBJ2-1
v_gene: TRBV6-2/TRBV6-3
d_gene: -

CDR3nt: TGCAGTGCTAGCGGCCTTATGAACACTGAAGCTTTCTTT
CDR3aa: CSASGLMNTEAFF
abundance: -
j_gene: TRBJ1-1
v_gene: TRBV20-1
d_gene: -

CDR3nt: TGCGCCAGCAGCCAAGAGAGGCTAAGAGAAGCTTTCTTT
CDR3aa: CASSQERLREAFF
abundance: -
j_gene: TRBJ1-1
v_gene: TRBV4-3
d_gene: -

CDR3nt: TGCGCCAGCAGCCAAGATGGGGGACAAGTCGAGCAGTACTTC
CDR3aa: CASSQDGGQVEQYF
abundance: -
j_gene: TRBJ2-7
v_gene: TRBV4-1
d_gene: -

CDR3nt: TGCGCCAGCAGCCAAGAAGTAGTGTCGAAGGGGCTGATGGGTTACGAGCAGTACTTC
CDR3aa: CASSQEVVSKGLMGYEQYF
abundance: -
j_gene: TRBJ2-7
v_gene: TRBV4-3
d_gene: -

CDR3nt: TGTGCCAGCAGGGATGGACTAGCGGGGGAAAAAGAGACCCAGTACTTC
CDR3aa: CASRDGLAGEKETQYF
abundance: -
j_gene: TRBJ2-5
v_gene: TRBV6-6
d_gene: TRBD2

CDR3nt: TGTGCCAGCAGCGCGGCGGTCTTAGAGACCCAGTACTTC
CDR3aa: CASSAAVLETQYF
abundance: -
j_gene: TRBJ2-5
v_gene: TRBV7-2
d_gene: -

CDR3nt: TGTGCCAGCAGTTATTCCTCAAAAAGCGGGAGTAGGACAGATACGCAGTATTTT
CDR3aa: CASSYSSKSGSRTDTQYF
abundance: -
j_gene: TRBJ2-3
v_gene: TRBV6-2/TRBV6-3
d_gene: TRBD2

CDR3nt: TGTGCCAGCAGCCGACCTAATGAAAAACTGTTTTTT
CDR3aa: CASSRPNEKLFF
abundance: -
j_gene: TRBJ1-4
v_gene: TRBV7-9
d_gene: -

CDR3nt: TGCAGTGCTAATTCAGGGAATGAGCAGTTCTTC
CDR3aa: CSANSGNEQFF
abundance: -
j_gene: TRBJ2-1
v_gene: TRBV20-1
d_gene: -

CDR3nt: TGTGCCAGCAGTTTGGCCACTTCAACGGCCTATGGCTACACCTTC
CDR3aa: CASSLATSTAYGYTF
abundance: few
j_gene: TRBJ1-2
v_gene: TRBV4-2
d_gene: -

CDR3nt: TGTGCCAGCACCGGGGACAGCTGGGACTATGGCTACACCTTC
CDR3aa: CASTGDSWDYGYTF
abundance: -
j_gene: TRBJ1-2
v_gene: TRBV7-9
d_gene: TRBD1

CDR3nt: TGTGCCTGGAGTGGACTAGACGGGACCCAGTACTTC
CDR3aa: CAWSGLDGTQYF
abundance: -
j_gene: TRBJ2-5
v_gene: TRBV30
d_gene: -

CDR3nt: TGCAGCGTTGCGGGGGATAGACCAAGAGTGGAGACCCAGTACTTC
CDR3aa: CSVAGDRPRVETQYF
abundance: -
j_gene: TRBJ2-5
v_gene: TRBV29-1
d_gene: -

CDR3nt: TGTGCCAGCAGCCGCAGCCGGTGGGGTACTGAAGCTTTCTTT
CDR3aa: CASSRSRWGTEAFF
abundance: -
j_gene: TRBJ1-1
v_gene: TRBV7-2
d_gene: -

CDR3nt: TGTGCCAGCAGCCAAACCGAAAGCCTCTATGGCTACACCTTC
CDR3aa: CASSQTESLYGYTF
abundance: -
j_gene: TRBJ1-2
v_gene: TRBV4-2
d_gene: -

CDR3nt: TGCAGCGTCGGGGATCCCGGGGAGCTGTTTTTT
CDR3aa: CSVGDPGELFF
abundance: once
j_gene: TRBJ2-2
v_gene: TRBV29-1
d_gene: -

CDR3nt: TGCGCCAGCAGCTCGACAGGGCTTTCTAATGAAAAACTGTTTTTT
CDR3aa: CASSSTGLSNEKLFF
abundance: -
j_gene: TRBJ1-4
v_gene: TRBV5-1
d_gene: TRBD1

CDR3nt: TGTGCCAGCAGTTACTCCCGGAGTAGCGGGATCTACGAGCAGTACTTC
CDR3aa: CASSYSRSSGIYEQYF
abundance: -
j_gene: TRBJ2-7
v_gene: TRBV6-5
d_gene: TRBD2

CDR3nt: TGTGCCAGCAGTTCCCTAGCGGGAGGCACAGATACGCAGTATTTT
CDR3aa: CASSSLAGGTDTQYF
abundance: many
j_gene: TRBJ2-3
v_gene: TRBV28
d_gene: TRBD2

CDR3nt: TGTGCCAGCAGCCCGCAGGGGATTCCCCCCTCCGAGCAGTACTTC
CDR3aa: CASSPQGIPPSEQYF
abundance: -
j_gene: TRBJ2-7
v_gene: TRBV5-6
d_gene: -

CDR3nt: TGCAGTGCTAGAGATTCAGGACAACTATCCTACGAGCAGTACTTC
CDR3aa: CSARDSGQLSYEQYF
abundance: -
j_gene: TRBJ2-7
v_gene: TRBV20-1
d_gene: -

CDR3nt: TGTGCCAGCAGTTATTACGCCATGAACACTGAAGCTTTCTTT
CDR3aa: CASSYYAMNTEAFF
abundance: -
j_gene: TRBJ1-1
v_gene: TRBV6-6
d_gene: -

CDR3nt: TGCAGTGCTAGAGCGGGTGTCCTGTACGAGCAGTACTTC
CDR3aa: CSARAGVLYEQYF
abundance: few
j_gene: TRBJ2-7
v_gene: TRBV20-1
d_gene: -

CDR3nt: TGTGCCAGCAGCTCCACCCGACAGGGAGAGACCCGGAACAATGAGCAGTACTTC
CDR3aa: CASSSTRQGETRNNEQYF
abundance: -
j_gene: TRBJ2-5
v_gene: TRBV13
d_gene: TRBD1

CDR3nt: TGTGCCAGCAGCGTAGATACCTCCTACAATGAGCAGTTCTTC
CDR3aa: CASSVDTSYNEQFF
abundance: -
j_gene: TRBJ2-1
v_gene: TRBV9
d_gene: -

CDR3nt: TGTGCCAGCAGTGAACTAGCGGGGGGGCCCGGGGAGCTGTTTTTT
CDR3aa: CASSELAGGPGELFF
abundance: few
j_gene: TRBJ2-2
v_gene: TRBV6-1
d_gene: TRBD2

CDR3nt: TGTGCCAGCAGCCCTCGGGACGCCGGCTACGAGCAGTACTTC
CDR3aa: CASSPRDAGYEQYF
abundance: many
j_gene: TRBJ2-7
v_gene: TRBV9
d_gene: -

CDR3nt: TGCAGTGCTAGAAATGCTCTGCGGTACAATGAGCAGTTCTTC
CDR3aa: CSARNALRYNEQFF
abundance: -
j_gene: TRBJ2-1
v_gene: TRBV20-1
d_gene: -

CDR3nt: TGTGCCAGCAGAGGACTCTCGAAGGGCTCTGGGGCCAACGTCCTGACTTTC
CDR3aa: CASRGLSKGSGANVLTF
abundance: few
j_gene: TRBJ2-6
v_gene: TRBV9
d_gene: -

CDR3nt: TGCGCCAGCAGCCAAGAATACGGGAGGGCTGGCGAGCAGTACTTC
CDR3aa: CASSQEYGRAGEQYF
abundance: -
j_gene: TRBJ2-7
v_gene: TRBV4-3
d_gene: TRBD2

CDR3nt: TGTGCCAGCAGCTTAGCCCTTTTAGCGGGGGGCGATACGCAGTATTTT
CDR3aa: CASSLALLAGGDTQYF
abundance: -
j_gene: TRBJ2-3
v_gene: TRBV7-9
d_gene: TRBD2

CDR3nt: TGTGCCAGCAGCCAGTATGGGGGAGGGGCTTTCTTT
CDR3aa: CASSQYGGGAFF
abundance: -
j_gene: TRBJ1-1
v_gene: TRBV7-2
d_gene: -

CDR3nt: TGTGCCAGCAGCCCAGAAGTTACTGGGGCCAACGTCCTGACTTTC
CDR3aa: CASSPEVTGANVLTF
abundance: many
j_gene: TRBJ2-6
v_gene: TRBV7-8
d_gene: -

CDR3nt: TGTGCCAGCAGCCATTTGGGACAGGGAGTCTACGAGCAGTACTTC
CDR3aa: CASSHLGQGVYEQYF
abundance: few
j_gene: TRBJ2-7
v_gene: TRBV4-2
d_gene: TRBD1

CDR3nt: TGCAGTGCTAGAGAGACCGGGACTAGCGGGGGTGGTGGCACAGATACGCAGTATTTT
CDR3aa: CSARETGTSGGGGTDTQYF
abundance: -
j_gene: TRBJ2-3
v_gene: TRBV20-1
d_gene: TRBD2

CDR3nt: TGTGCCAGCAGCTTAAACGGGAGAGGGACCTACAATGAGCAGTTCTTC
CDR3aa: CASSLNGRGTYNEQFF
abundance: -
j_gene: TRBJ2-1
v_gene: TRBV11-2
d_gene: -

CDR3nt: TGCGCCAGCAGCTTGAACCACCCTAGCGGGGGAGCACAAGAGACCCAGTACTTC
CDR3aa: CASSLNHPSGGAQETQYF
abundance: few
j_gene: TRBJ2-5
v_gene: TRBV5-1
d_gene: TRBD2

CDR3nt: TGTGCCAGCAGCAACCTACTGAGAGAAGCTTTCTTT
CDR3aa: CASSNLLREAFF
abundance: -
j_gene: TRBJ1-1
v_gene: TRBV6-2/TRBV6-3
d_gene: -

CDR3nt: TGTGCCAGCAGCCGACCGATAGGTTCCGGGGCCAACGTCCTGACTTTC
CDR3aa: CASSRPIGSGANVLTF
abundance: -
j_gene: TRBJ2-6
v_gene: TRBV12-3/TRBV12-4
d_gene: -

CDR3nt: TGCAGTGCTAGGGGGCAGGCCGATGAAGCTTTCTTT
CDR3aa: CSARGQADEAFF
abundance: -
j_gene: TRBJ1-1
v_gene: TRBV20-1
d_gene: -

CDR3nt: TGTGCCAGCAGGAAGTCCCCCCCCAGCTCCTACAATGAGCAGTTCTTC
CDR3aa: CASRKSPPSSYNEQFF
abundance: -
j_gene: TRBJ2-1
v_gene: TRBV28
d_gene: -

CDR3nt: TGCGCCAGCAGCACCGGACAGGCCTTCACAGATACGCAGTATTTT
CDR3aa: CASSTGQAFTDTQYF
abundance: -
j_gene: TRBJ2-3
v_gene: TRBV5-1
d_gene: TRBD1

CDR3nt: TGCAGTGCGAACAGGGGGACAGGTCAGCCCCAGCATTTT
CDR3aa: CSANRGTGQPQHF
abundance: -
j_gene: TRBJ1-5
v_gene: TRBV20-1
d_gene: TRBD1

CDR3nt: TGTGCCAGCAGCGAGTCAGGGGGGGAGAACACTGAAGCTTTCTTT
CDR3aa: CASSESGGENTEAFF
abundance: -
j_gene: TRBJ1-1
v_gene: TRBV9
d_gene: TRBD1